This T cell receptor (beta chain) is from a study of metastatic and nonmetastatic thyroid tumors. The germline CDR1 and CDR2 sequences are MNHEY and SVGEGT. The CDR3 is 16 residues long. V shed 5 bases, J shed 0 bases, and the junction held 6 bases outside the gene matches. MiXCR re-clonotyped the PCR reads for TCRdb. In the table there are some 30,000 clones, roughly 10% of which are singletons. All patients were untreated before thyroid surgery. Ten or more counts support this clone. The chain links TRBV6-2 or TRBV6-3 to TRBJ2-1; 8 bases match TRBD1. This sequence was found in a female donor with papillary thyroid cancer or a benign thyroid nodule (not recorded which). Some clones in this sample may be carry-over from other donors' samples. The sequenced material came from blood. The CDR3 is CASSLRTGNSYNEQFF. Here the CDR3 DNA reads TGTGCCAGCAGTCTCCGGACAGGGAACTCCTACAATGAGCAGTTCTTC.